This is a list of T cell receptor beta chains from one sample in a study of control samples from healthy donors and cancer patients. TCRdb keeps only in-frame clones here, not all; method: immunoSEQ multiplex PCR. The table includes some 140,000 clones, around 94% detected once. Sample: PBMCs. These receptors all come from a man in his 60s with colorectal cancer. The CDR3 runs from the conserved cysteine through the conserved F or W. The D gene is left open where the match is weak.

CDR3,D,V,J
CASSFAGQGATDTQYF,TRBD1,TRBV5-1,TRBJ2-3
CASSPGTSGTGELFF,TRBD2,TRBV9,TRBJ2-2
CASSRGVSGSNQPQHF,.,TRBV19,TRBJ1-5
CAWSSPANTGELFF,.,TRBV30,TRBJ2-2
CASSYSTGSTDTQYF,.,TRBV6-6,TRBJ2-3
CASSSTGTVPIAKNIQYF,TRBD1,TRBV28,TRBJ2-4
CASSSRDRAVTGELFF,TRBD1,TRBV11-2,TRBJ2-2
CASRQGFGYTF,.,TRBV19,TRBJ1-2
CASSFGLAGYITYEQYF,TRBD2,TRBV6-2/TRBV6-3,TRBJ2-7
CASSLAQQSTGELFF,.,TRBV7-6,TRBJ2-2
CAWSRIGEGAFF,.,TRBV30,TRBJ1-1
CASSEGSRGETQYF,.,TRBV6-1,TRBJ2-5
CASSPLDRPSYEQYF,.,TRBV3-1/TRBV3-2,TRBJ2-7
CASSLGTQGEQFF,.,TRBV3-1/TRBV3-2,TRBJ2-1
CSAFPLDTQYF,.,TRBV20-1,TRBJ2-3
CASSVGGTVRNVETQYF,.,TRBV5-1,TRBJ2-5
CASSLQGGYNSPLHF,.,TRBV27,TRBJ1-6
CASSTGLLNTEAFF,.,TRBV2,TRBJ1-1
CASSLSGTGSNQPQHF,TRBD1,TRBV7-2,TRBJ1-5
CASSVLGGLVETQYF,.,TRBV9,TRBJ2-5
CASATGGLWDGNQPQHF,TRBD1,TRBV19,TRBJ1-5
CASSMPGGYEQYF,.,TRBV19,TRBJ2-7
CAISESRQSEAFF,.,TRBV10-3,TRBJ1-1
CSVELTGGPYGYTF,.,TRBV29-1,TRBJ1-2
CATSDLDGTDTQYF,.,TRBV24-1,TRBJ2-3
CASSPGQGAGSGYTF,TRBD1,TRBV5-1,TRBJ1-2
CASSQNYEQYF,.,TRBV19,TRBJ2-7
CAWSEGSAGNYGYTF,.,TRBV30,TRBJ1-2
CASRRTSGGYNEQFF,TRBD2,TRBV7-2,TRBJ2-1
CASSQVTTGLNTEAFF,.,TRBV3-1/TRBV3-2,TRBJ1-1
CASSSPYFSGNTIYF,.,TRBV5-6,TRBJ1-3
CASSYSDSPSTDTQYF,.,TRBV6-6,TRBJ2-3
CASSWTGVDSYEQYF,TRBD1,TRBV5-1,TRBJ2-7
CASSLSRYGTSGGNTQYF,TRBD2,TRBV27,TRBJ2-3
CASSFQGAQILFWTEAFF,TRBD1,TRBV7-9,TRBJ1-1
CASSQDRQTHYEQYF,.,TRBV3-1/TRBV3-2,TRBJ2-7
CATSATGQNVYEQYF,TRBD1,TRBV24-1,TRBJ2-7
CAWSHTGVGYGYTF,TRBD1,TRBV30,TRBJ1-2
CASRAGGPSYNEQFF,TRBD2,TRBV5-4,TRBJ2-1
CASSSGDRGYEQYF,TRBD1,TRBV19,TRBJ2-7
CAISEGSNSGANVLTF,.,TRBV10-3,TRBJ2-6
CSERGPTNYGYTF,.,TRBV29-1,TRBJ1-2
CASSLDGYGYTF,.,TRBV12-3/TRBV12-4,TRBJ1-2
CASSVGQHSYEQYF,.,TRBV11-2,TRBJ2-7
CASRGDTRWEAQYF,.,TRBV2,TRBJ2-5
CASSQRGARGAGELFF,TRBD2,TRBV6-2/TRBV6-3,TRBJ2-2
CASSPREGAYYGYTF,TRBD1,TRBV27,TRBJ1-2
CASSQGRGRNTEAFF,.,TRBV3-1/TRBV3-2,TRBJ1-1
CASKGLEAFF,.,TRBV19,TRBJ1-1
CASSKTGRTEAFF,TRBD1,TRBV4-1,TRBJ1-1
CASSLYAQGGTRKEKTQYF,.,TRBV27,TRBJ2-5
CASSPPRPGGSPNEKLFF,.,TRBV4-2,TRBJ1-4
CASSVDPGVNNSPLHF,.,TRBV9,TRBJ1-6
CASSPLGENQPQHF,.,TRBV9,TRBJ1-5
CASSQVRGSPYEQYF,.,TRBV3-1/TRBV3-2,TRBJ2-7
CATSDGLDTQYF,.,TRBV24-1,TRBJ2-3